The entry below gives a single T cell receptor (beta chain) sequence along with its context. V trimming: 2 bases; J trimming: 5 bases; junction bases outside the gene matches: 14. The CDR3 is made up of 17 amino acids. Germline V gives CDR1 MGHDK, CDR2 SYGVNS. The sample belongs to a study of blood T cell repertoires in COVID-19. Across the study: Material from acute and convalescent COVID-19 was sourced from the United States, Italy and Spain. T cells, B-cell-depleted T cells, or PBMCs provided the cDNA or gDNA that served as material.

Only in-frame clones appear in the TCRdb table, and some are missing; sequencing was by immunoSEQ multiplex PCR. The data show approximately 100,000 clones, about 88% seen once. The chain carries TRBV25-1 and TRBJ2-7, with 8 bases identical to TRBD2. The sequencing input was peripheral blood. The TCR sequence derives from a human donor in a cohort sampled during active COVID-19. DNA for the CDR3: TGTGCCAGCAGTGAACTGGCAGGGTCGGTGCGGGGGGACGAGCAGTACTTC. It encodes CASSELAGSVRGDEQYF.